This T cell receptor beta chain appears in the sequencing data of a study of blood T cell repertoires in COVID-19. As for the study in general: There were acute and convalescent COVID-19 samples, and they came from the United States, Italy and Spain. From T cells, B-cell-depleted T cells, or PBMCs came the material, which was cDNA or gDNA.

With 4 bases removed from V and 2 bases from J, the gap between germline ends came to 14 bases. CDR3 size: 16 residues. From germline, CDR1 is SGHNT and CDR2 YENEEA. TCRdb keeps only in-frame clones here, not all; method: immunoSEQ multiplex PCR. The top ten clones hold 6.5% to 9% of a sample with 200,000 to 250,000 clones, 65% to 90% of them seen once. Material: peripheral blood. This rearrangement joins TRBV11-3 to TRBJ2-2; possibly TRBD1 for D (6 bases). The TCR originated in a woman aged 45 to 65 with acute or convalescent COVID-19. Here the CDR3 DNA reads TGTGCCAGCAGCTCCTTTGTAGGGGGAAACACCGGGGAGCTGTTTTTT. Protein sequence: CASSSFVGGNTGELFF.